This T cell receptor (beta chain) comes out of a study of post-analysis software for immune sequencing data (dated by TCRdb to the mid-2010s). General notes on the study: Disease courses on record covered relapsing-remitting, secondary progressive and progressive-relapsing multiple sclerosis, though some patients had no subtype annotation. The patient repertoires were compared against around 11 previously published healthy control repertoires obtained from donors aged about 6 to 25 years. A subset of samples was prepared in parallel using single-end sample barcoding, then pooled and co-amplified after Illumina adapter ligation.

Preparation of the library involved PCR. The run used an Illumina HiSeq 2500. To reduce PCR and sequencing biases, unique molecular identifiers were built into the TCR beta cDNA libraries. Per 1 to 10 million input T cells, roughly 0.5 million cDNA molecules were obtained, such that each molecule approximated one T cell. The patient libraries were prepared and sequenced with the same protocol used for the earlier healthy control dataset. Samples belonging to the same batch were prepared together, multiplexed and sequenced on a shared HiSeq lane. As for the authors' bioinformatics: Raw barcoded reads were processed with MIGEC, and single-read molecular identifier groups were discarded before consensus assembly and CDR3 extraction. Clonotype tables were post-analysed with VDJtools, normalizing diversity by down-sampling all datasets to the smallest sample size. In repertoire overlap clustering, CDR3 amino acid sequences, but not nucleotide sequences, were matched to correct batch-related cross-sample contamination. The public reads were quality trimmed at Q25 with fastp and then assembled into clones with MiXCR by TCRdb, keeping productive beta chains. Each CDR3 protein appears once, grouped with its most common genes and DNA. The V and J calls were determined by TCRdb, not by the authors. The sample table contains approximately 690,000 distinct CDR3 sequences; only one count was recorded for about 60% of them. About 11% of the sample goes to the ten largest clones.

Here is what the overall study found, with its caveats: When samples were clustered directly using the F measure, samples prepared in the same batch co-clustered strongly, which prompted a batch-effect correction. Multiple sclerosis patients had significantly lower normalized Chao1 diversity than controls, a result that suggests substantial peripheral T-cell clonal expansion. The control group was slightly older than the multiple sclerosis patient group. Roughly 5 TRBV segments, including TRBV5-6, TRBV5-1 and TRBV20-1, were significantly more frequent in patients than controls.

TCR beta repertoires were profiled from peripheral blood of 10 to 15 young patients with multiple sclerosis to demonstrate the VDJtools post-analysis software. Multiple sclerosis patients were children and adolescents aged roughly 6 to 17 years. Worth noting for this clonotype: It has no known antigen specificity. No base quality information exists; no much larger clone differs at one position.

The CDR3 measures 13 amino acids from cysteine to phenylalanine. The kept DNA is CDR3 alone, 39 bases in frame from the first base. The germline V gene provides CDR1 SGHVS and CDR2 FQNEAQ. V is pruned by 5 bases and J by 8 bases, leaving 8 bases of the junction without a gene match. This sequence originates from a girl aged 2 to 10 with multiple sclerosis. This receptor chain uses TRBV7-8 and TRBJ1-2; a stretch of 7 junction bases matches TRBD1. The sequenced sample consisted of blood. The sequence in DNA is TGTGCCAGCAGCCCGGTACACAGGGGAGGCTACACCTTC. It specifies CASSPVHRGGYTF.